This T cell receptor beta chain emerged from a study of T-cell memory formation after mild COVID-19. Study-wide findings and caveats: A balance of CD4 and CD8 characterized clones contracting day 15 to 85, whereas later expanders leaned CD4+. That cross-reactive memory joined was suggested by some responding clones appearing in pre-infection memory.

There are a few counts of this clonotype. No antigen is known for it. TCRdb reprocessed the 5' RACE reads via MiXCR and lists one record per CDR3 protein. Of about 150,000 distinct CDR3 sequences listed, roughly 15% were seen once; the top ten hold 14%. The sequenced sample was PBMCs or a T cell subset sorted from them (not recorded which). This TCR derives from an adult woman who had mild COVID-19 (a few samples of this study predate the infection). Cell type and time point are not known.

The CDR3 spells CASRLTGVGTEAFF. The CDR3 DNA follows: TGTGCCAGCAGACTGACAGGGGTGGGAACTGAAGCTTTCTTT. The genes are TRBV12-3 or TRBV12-4 and TRBJ1-1, with TRBD1 identical over 8 bases. V was pared by 6 bases and J by 5 bases, with 8 bases of the junction left unmatched. This CDR3 has 14 residues.